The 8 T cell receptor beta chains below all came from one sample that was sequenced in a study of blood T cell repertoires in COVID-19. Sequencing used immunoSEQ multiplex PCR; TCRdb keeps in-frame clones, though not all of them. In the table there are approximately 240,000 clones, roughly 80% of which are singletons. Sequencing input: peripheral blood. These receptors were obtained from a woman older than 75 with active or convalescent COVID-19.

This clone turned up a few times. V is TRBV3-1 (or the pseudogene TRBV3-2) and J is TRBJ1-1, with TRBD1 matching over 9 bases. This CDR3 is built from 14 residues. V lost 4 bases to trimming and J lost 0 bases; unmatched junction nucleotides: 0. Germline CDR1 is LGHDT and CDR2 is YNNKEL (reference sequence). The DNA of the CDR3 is TGTGCCAGCAGCCGACAGGGGGTGAACACTGAAGCTTTCTTT. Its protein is CASSRQGVNTEAFF.

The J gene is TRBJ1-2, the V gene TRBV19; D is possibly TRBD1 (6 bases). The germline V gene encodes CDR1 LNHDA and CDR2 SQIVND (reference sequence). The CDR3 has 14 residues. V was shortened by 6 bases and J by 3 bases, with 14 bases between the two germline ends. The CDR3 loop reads CASSTGSIDYGYTF. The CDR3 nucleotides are TGTGCCAGTAGCACAGGGAGCATCGACTATGGCTACACCTTC.

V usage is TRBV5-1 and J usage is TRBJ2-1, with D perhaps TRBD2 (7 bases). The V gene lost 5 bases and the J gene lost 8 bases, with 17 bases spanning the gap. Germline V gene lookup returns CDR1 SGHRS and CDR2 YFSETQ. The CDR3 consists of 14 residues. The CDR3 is CASRGGGSGDEQFF. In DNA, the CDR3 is TGCGCCAGCAGGGGAGGGGGTTCTGGCGATGAGCAGTTCTTC. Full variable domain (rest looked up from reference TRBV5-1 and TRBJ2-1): KAGVTQTPRYLIKTRGQQVTLSCSPISGHRSVSWYQQTPGQGLQFLFEYFSETQRNKGNFPGRFSGRQFSNSRSEMNVSTLELGDSALYLCASRGGGSGDEQFFGPGTRLTVL.

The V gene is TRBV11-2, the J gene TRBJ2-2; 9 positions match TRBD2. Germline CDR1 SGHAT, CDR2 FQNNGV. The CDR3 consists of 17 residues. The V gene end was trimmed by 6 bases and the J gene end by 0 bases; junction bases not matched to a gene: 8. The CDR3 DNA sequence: TGTGCCAGCAGGCGCGGCGCGGGAGGGGCGAACACCGGGGAGCTGTTTTTT. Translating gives CASRRGAGGANTGELFF.

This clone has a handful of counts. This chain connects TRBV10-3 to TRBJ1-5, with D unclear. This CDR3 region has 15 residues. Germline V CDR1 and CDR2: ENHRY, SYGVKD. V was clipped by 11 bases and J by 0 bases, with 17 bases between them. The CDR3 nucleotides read TGTGCCGCCCGGAGAAACGGGGATAGCAATCAGCCCCAGCATTTT. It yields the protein CAARRNGDSNQPQHF.

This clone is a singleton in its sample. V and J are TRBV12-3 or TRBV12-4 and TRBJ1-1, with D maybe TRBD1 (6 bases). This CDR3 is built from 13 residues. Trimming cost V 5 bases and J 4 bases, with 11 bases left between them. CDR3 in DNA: TGTGCCAGCAGTAACAGGGTTTCCACTGAAGCTTTCTTT. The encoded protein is CASSNRVSTEAFF.

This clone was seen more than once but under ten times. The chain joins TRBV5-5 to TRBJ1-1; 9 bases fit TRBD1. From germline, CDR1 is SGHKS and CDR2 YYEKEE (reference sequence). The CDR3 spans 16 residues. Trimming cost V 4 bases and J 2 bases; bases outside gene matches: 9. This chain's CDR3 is CASSPNRGQGNTEAFF. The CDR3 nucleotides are TGTGCCAGCAGCCCCAACAGGGGACAGGGTAACACTGAAGCTTTCTTT.

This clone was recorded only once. The CDR3 DNA is TGTGCCAGCAGCTCAACTGGCACCGGGGAGCTGTTTTTT. Protein product: CASSSTGTGELFF. The genes are TRBV3-1 (or the pseudogene TRBV3-2) and TRBJ2-2; D is unresolved. Germline loops: CDR1 LGHDT, CDR2 YNNKEL (reference sequence). The V gene lost 5 bases and the J gene lost 4 bases, with 8 bases spanning the gap. This CDR3 region has 13 residues.